Here is one T cell receptor beta chain with its context. The antigen is undetermined. The CDR3 totals 13 residues. Looked up from germline, CDR1 is MDHEN and CDR2 is SYDVKM. V gave up 7 bases and J gave up 8 bases; unmatched junction bases: 9. The sample originates from a study of cytomegalovirus exposure and HLA in healthy donors. Study-wide points: A few CMV-associated chains were confirmed in vitro to be specific for CMV antigens. For cytomegalovirus status, the classifier reportedly gave diagnoses with high specificity and sensitivity. The study designated fewer than 200 TCR beta chains cytomegalovirus-associated.

Sequenced by immunoSEQ multiplex PCR; TCRdb stores in-frame clones only, minus some. The sample holds fewer than 250,000 clones; less than 85% are singletons and the top ten take 4.5% to 6%. The chain joins TRBV28 to TRBJ1-2, with 8 bases identical to TRBD1. This clonotype was obtained from a woman aged 18-35 years in good health and CMV-seronegative. Sequenced: PBMCs. The CDR3 sequence: CASTEDRAYGYTF. DNA of the CDR3: TGTGCCAGCACCGAGGACAGGGCTTACGGCTACACCTTC.